Below, 7 T cell receptor beta chains from the same sample are listed, as sequenced in a study of Ad26.COV2.S vaccination and SARS-CoV-2 variants (dated by TCRdb to about 2021). The library was produced with the immunoSEQ multiplex PCR assay. TCRdb's version of the immuneACCESS table is confined to in-frame rearrangements and falls short of the full clone set. An unresolved V gene accounts for under half of the shortfall where checked; the remainder is of unknown origin. Here the sample has a few hundred thousand clones; 90% occur a single time. The top ten hold 9% to 15% of the sample. What this sample's treatment or condition label stands for: 15 to 20 received Ad26.COV2.S at low or high dose, single or two shots; a few received placebo; per-sample allocation not given. Repertoires of vaccine and placebo recipients were sequenced from samples taken on day 63 after the first injection. The sample consisted of peripheral blood, taken in a trial of Ad26.COV2.S vaccine versus placebo. All receptors derive from a person aged 18-60 years who received the Ad26.COV2.S COVID-19 vaccine or a placebo.

The genes are TRBV2 and TRBJ1-1, with no clear D. The CDR3 is made up of 10 amino acids. Looked up from germline, CDR1 is SNHLY and CDR2 is FYNNEI. Trimming pared 4 bases from V and 10 bases from J, leaving 7 bases between. The CDR3 sequence is CASSGLVAFF. The CDR3 bases are TGTGCCAGCAGTGGGTTGGTAGCTTTCTTT.

V usage is TRBV18 and J usage is TRBJ2-1; TRBD2 aligns across 9 bases. This CDR3 spans 17 amino acids. Germline-derived CDR1 and CDR2 are KGHSH and LQKENI. V trimming: 4 bases; J trimming: 2 bases; junction bases outside the gene matches: 9. CDR3 in amino acids: CASSLERGLATYNEQFF. In DNA, the CDR3 is TGTGCCAGCTCACTCGAAAGAGGACTAGCGACCTACAATGAGCAGTTCTTC.

This chain links TRBV25-1 with TRBJ1-3; D not certain. V gave up 3 bases and J gave up 7 bases, with 13 bases separating them. Germline V gene sequence: CDR1 MGHDK, CDR2 SYGVNS. The CDR3 extends over 14 amino acids. The CDR3 DNA reads as TGTGCCAGCAGTGACGCACCTCTGGTGAACACCATATATTTT. This encodes CASSDAPLVNTIYF.

The genes are TRBV10-3 and TRBJ2-7; weak D call: TRBD2 (5 bases). This CDR3 has 19 residues. CDR1 ENHRY and CDR2 SYGVKD come from the germline V gene. The ends were cut back, 0 bases at V and 3 bases at J, with 24 bases in the middle. The CDR3 loop reads CAISESFAGTQVGIYEQYF. CDR3 in DNA: TGTGCCATCAGTGAGTCATTTGCGGGTACACAAGTGGGGATCTACGAGCAGTACTTC.

The chain joins TRBV6-5 to TRBJ1-4; TRBD1 agrees at 7 bases. V was pared by 9 bases and J by 5 bases, with 6 bases of the junction left unmatched. Germline V gene data show CDR1 as MNHEY and CDR2 as SVGAGI. This CDR3 is 13 amino acids long. The CDR3 region is CASRQQGNEKLFF. The CDR3, as DNA: TGTGCCAGTAGACAACAGGGGAATGAAAAACTGTTTTTT.

The J gene is TRBJ2-2, the V gene TRBV2; no clear D gene. V was shortened by 8 bases and J by 5 bases, with 21 bases between the two germline ends. CDR1 is SNHLY and CDR2 is FYNNEI in the germline V gene. CDR3 size: 16 residues. For the CDR3, the DNA is TGTGCCAGCGCAGATACACCCCTAGGATTGACCGGGGAGCTGTTTTTT. It yields the protein CASADTPLGLTGELFF.

This chain joins TRBV9 and TRBJ2-7, with TRBD2 matching over 8 bases. The CDR3 totals 17 residues. The V gene's germline CDR1 is SGDLS and CDR2 YYNGEE. After removal of 4 bases from V and 5 bases from J, the junction contained 17 bases not matched to a gene. The CDR3 DNA reads TGTGCCAGCAGCCCCAATCGGTCCGGGAGGGTAGGGAACGAGCAGTACTTC. This gives the protein CASSPNRSGRVGNEQYF.